Below, 27 T cell receptor beta chains from the same sample are listed, as sequenced in a study of identical twins. TCRdb recomputed calls from the 5' RACE reads with MiXCR, one row per CDR3 protein. The sample has 700,000 or so distinct CDR3 sequences; 21% are singletons. These data were also reused for a study on T cells expressing NK-cell markers.

Sequencing was performed on PBMCs. These receptors were collected from a woman aged 18-29 years in good health.

The rearrangement joins TRBV13 to TRBJ1-2; D remains ambiguous. The ends were cut back, 5 bases at V and 4 bases at J, with 14 bases in the middle. The CDR3 length is 14 residues. Germline V lookup: CDR1 PRHDT, CDR2 FYEKMQ (reference sequence). Here the CDR3 reads CASSPDGVSYGYTF. CDR3 DNA: TGTGCCAGCAGCCCAGACGGGGTTTCCTATGGCTACACCTTC.

This clonotype was recorded a few times. The chain carries TRBV9 and TRBJ2-2, with no clear D. V lost 1 base to trimming and J lost 7 bases, with 17 bases between them. This CDR3 has 16 residues. The V gene's germline CDR1 is SGDLS and CDR2 YYNGEE. The CDR3 sequence: CASSVSPGLGGGELFF. CDR3 nucleotide sequence: TGTGCCAGCAGCGTATCTCCCGGGTTGGGCGGCGGGGAGCTGTTTTTT.

V and J are TRBV12-2 and TRBJ1-5; the DNA was not used to check the table's D call, TRBD1. TRBV12-2 represents a pseudogene. The CDR3 is 16 residues long. Here the CDR3 reads CASRLAGQGGSQPQHF. The CDR3 DNA sequence: TGTGCAAGTCGCTTAGCAGGGCAGGGTGGCAGTCAGCCCCAGCATTTT.

V gene TRBV6-2 or TRBV6-3 combines with J gene TRBJ2-1, with 7 bases lining up with TRBD2. Looked up from germline, CDR1 is MNHEY and CDR2 is SVGEGT. With 5 bases clipped from V and 4 bases from J, the junction kept 8 bases outside the gene matches. The CDR3 length is 15 residues. The CDR3 bases are TGTGCCAGCAGTCGAGCGGGATGGTCGTACAATGAGCAGTTCTTC. This gives the protein CASSRAGWSYNEQFF.

The chain recombines TRBV9 with TRBJ2-3; D is possibly TRBD2 (5 bases). The CDR3 is 15 amino acids. Germline V gene data show CDR1 as SGDLS and CDR2 as YYNGEE. The V end was cut by 0 bases, the J end by 1 base, with 9 bases between. The CDR3 DNA reads as TGTGCCAGCAGCGTAGGCTCGCGGGGCACAGATACGCAGTATTTT. The encoded protein is CASSVGSRGTDTQYF. Supplemented by reference TRBV9 and TRBJ2-3, the full variable domain reads DSGVTQTPKHLITATGQRVTLRCSPRSGDLSVYWYQQSLDQGLQFLIQYYNGEERAKGNILERFSAQQFPDLHSELNLSSLELGDSALYFCASSVGSRGTDTQYFGPGTRLTVL.

This clonotype occurred a few times. J is TRBJ2-5 and V is TRBV4-1; 13 bases fit TRBD2. CDR3 length: 16 residues. Trimming removed 4 bases from V and 3 bases from J; junction bases left unmatched: 5. Germline loops: CDR1 MGHRA, CDR2 YSYEKL. CDR3 in amino acids: CASSPRGTSGEETQYF. The CDR3 DNA reads as TGCGCCAGCAGCCCTAGAGGGACTAGCGGGGAAGAGACCCAGTACTTC.

Many counts were recorded for this clonotype. The V call is TRBV7-2, the J call TRBJ2-3; TRBD2 matches at 10 bases. The CDR3 has 16 amino acids. J lost 3 bases, V lost 5 bases, and 8 bases had no gene match. The germline V gene has CDR1 SGHTA and CDR2 FQGNSA. CDR3 amino acids: CASSPHSGRTTDTQYF. In nucleotides, the CDR3 is TGTGCCAGCAGCCCCCATAGCGGGAGGACGACAGATACGCAGTATTTT.

This clonotype was found a few times. The CDR3 here is CASSDRQLFYGYTF. The CDR3 DNA is TGTGCCAGCAGTGACCGGCAGCTGTTCTATGGCTACACCTTC. This chain uses TRBV6-1 with TRBJ1-2; no clear D gene. Trimming left V 3 bases short and J 4 bases short, with 12 bases between. The CDR3 runs 14 residues. Per the germline V gene, CDR1 is MNHNS and CDR2 is SASEGT.

Many counts were recorded for this clonotype. The chain recombines TRBV25-1 with TRBJ1-6, with TRBD1 as a possible D gene (5 bases). V was shortened by 1 base and J by 9 bases, with 13 bases between the two germline ends. CDR3 length: 15 amino acids. Per germline, CDR1 MGHDK and CDR2 SYGVNS. CDR3 sequence (DNA): TGTGCCAGCAGTGAATCTCGGGGGTTCGGTTCACCCCTCCACTTT. Its protein is CASSESRGFGSPLHF.

The chain is built from TRBV25-1 and TRBJ1-2, with a tentative D call TRBD1 (5 bases). CDR1 and CDR2 from the germline V gene are MGHDK and SYGVNS. The CDR3 contains 13 residues. The germline V and J ends were trimmed by 6 bases and 8 bases, with 16 bases remaining between them. The CDR3 protein is CASSLGGVEGYTF. CDR3 nucleotides: TGTGCCAGCAGCCTCGGGGGGGTTGAAGGCTACACCTTC.

This clonotype has more than one count but fewer than ten. The chain carries TRBV11-3 and TRBJ1-2; TRBD1 agrees at 10 bases. Germline loops: CDR1 SGHNT, CDR2 YENEEA. This CDR3 has 14 residues. With 2 bases clipped from V and 13 bases from J, the junction kept 10 bases outside the gene matches. The CDR3 DNA is TGTGCCAGCAGCTTACGATGGACAGGGGGGTCATCCACCTTC. Translating gives CASSLRWTGGSSTF.

This clonotype was seen a few times. This rearrangement joins TRBV27 to TRBJ2-5; 7 bases map to TRBD1. Trimming at V came to 8 bases and at J to 5 bases, leaving 14 bases not matched to a gene. Per germline, CDR1 MNHEY and CDR2 SMNVEV (reference sequence). This CDR3 comprises 15 residues. The CDR3 coding sequence is TGTGCCAGCTCTCGAGAGGGACAGCGAAGGGAGACCCAGTACTTC. Encoded protein: CASSREGQRRETQYF.

The gene calls are TRBV3-1 and TRBJ2-1; 14 bases align to TRBD2. Looked up from germline, CDR1 is LGHDT and CDR2 is YNNKEL (reference sequence). CDR3 length: 15 residues. V dropped 0 bases and J dropped 9; count of bases not matched to a gene: 1. CDR3 coding DNA: TGTGCCAGCAGCCAAGAGACTAGCGGGAGGGGTGAGCAGTTCTTC. Protein product: CASSQETSGRGEQFF.

Ten or more counts support this clonotype. V gene TRBV7-9 combines with J gene TRBJ1-2, with D unclear. This CDR3 has 13 amino acids. V gave up 3 bases and J gave up 1 base, with 6 bases separating them. The germline gives CDR1 SEHNR, CDR2 FQNEAQ (reference sequence). DNA for the CDR3: TGTGCCAGCAGCTTGGGTCTTAACTATGGCTACACCTTC. Translated: CASSLGLNYGYTF.

This chain links TRBV20-1 with TRBJ2-7; 7 bases agree with TRBD1. Germline CDR1 and CDR2: DFQATT and SNEGSKA (reference sequence). Losses at the gene ends were 0 bases for V and 4 bases for J; bases not matched to a gene: 12. The CDR3 contains 16 residues. The CDR3 protein is CSARDQGPGGGYEQYF. Written as DNA, the CDR3 is TGCAGTGCTAGAGATCAAGGTCCAGGGGGTGGGTACGAGCAGTACTTC.

This clonotype was detected a few times. The V gene is TRBV7-3, the J gene TRBJ2-5, with 8 bases identical to TRBD2. Germline V CDR1 and CDR2: SGHTA, FQGTGA. The CDR3 spans 16 residues. The trim removed 5 bases at V and 2 bases at J, leaving 10 bases unmatched. CDR3 residues: CASSKNGRGGQETQYF. The CDR3 coding sequence is TGTGCCAGCAGCAAGAATGGACGGGGGGGACAAGAGACCCAGTACTTC.

This clonotype showed up just a few times. The V call is TRBV10-3, the J call TRBJ2-5; no definite D call. The CDR3 is made up of 12 amino acids. Trimming stripped 3 bases from V and 3 bases from J, with 5 bases between. Looked up from germline, CDR1 is ENHRY and CDR2 is SYGVKD. The CDR3 protein is CAISEREETQYF. The CDR3 DNA sequence: TGTGCCATCAGTGAAAGGGAAGAGACCCAGTACTTC.

This clonotype was detected only a few times. V gene TRBV2 combines with J gene TRBJ2-1, with 11 positions matching TRBD2. CDR3 length: 17 amino acids. The germline V gene has CDR1 SNHLY and CDR2 FYNNEI. The V segment lost 2 bases and the J segment 2 bases; nucleotides outside the gene matches: 5. Here the CDR3 reads CASSERASGRTYNEQFF. The CDR3 bases are TGTGCCAGCAGTGAAAGGGCTAGCGGGAGGACCTACAATGAGCAGTTCTTC.

This clonotype has more than one count but fewer than ten. The chain combines TRBV10-3 with TRBJ2-3; 9 nucleotides match TRBD2. The CDR3 sequence is 16 residues long. V shed 0 bases, J shed 6 bases, and the junction held 7 bases outside the gene matches. Germline V gives CDR1 ENHRY, CDR2 SYGVKD. CDR3 nucleotide sequence: TGTGCCATCAGTGAGTCTGCGGGAGGGCCTACGGATACGCAGTATTTT. Translated, it gives CAISESAGGPTDTQYF.

The chain is built from TRBV7-9 and TRBJ2-1; either TRBD1 or TRBD2 may fit D (5 bases each). Germline V gives CDR1 SEHNR, CDR2 FQNEAQ (reference sequence). CDR3 length: 15 residues. The V end lost 5 bases, the J end lost 7 bases, and 18 bases lay between the germline ends. This chain's CDR3 is CASSLPFGGVNEQFF. The CDR3 region has the DNA TGTGCCAGCAGCCTCCCATTTGGGGGAGTGAATGAGCAGTTCTTC.

This clonotype was counted only a few times. This chain uses TRBV3-1 with TRBJ1-1; D unclear. Trimming took 4 bases from V and 5 from J, leaving 8 bases between them. CDR3 length: 12 amino acids. Germline CDR1 and CDR2: LGHDT and YNNKEL (reference sequence). Written as DNA, the CDR3 is TGTGCCAGCAGCCGCCCGGGAACTGAAGCTTTCTTT. The encoded protein is CASSRPGTEAFF.

The chain carries TRBV5-1 and TRBJ2-7; D may be TRBD1 (6 bases). CDR3 size: 14 residues. Germline V CDR1 and CDR2: SGHRS, YFSETQ. V shed 2 bases and J shed 3 bases, with 12 bases lying between them. In nucleotides, the CDR3 is TGCGCCAGCAGCTTCCGGACAGTCGGCTACGAGCAGTACTTC. Its translation is CASSFRTVGYEQYF.

This sequence joins TRBV5-5 and TRBJ2-7; 9 bases fit TRBD2. The J segment lost 4 bases and the V segment lost 2 bases, leaving 7 bases of the junction unmatched. Germline V gives CDR1 SGHKS, CDR2 YYEKEE (reference sequence). The CDR3 sequence is 15 residues long. The CDR3 region is CASSFSSSGVYEQYF. DNA for the CDR3: TGTGCCAGCAGCTTTTCCTCTAGCGGGGTGTACGAGCAGTACTTC.

The chain recombines TRBV20-1 with TRBJ2-1; TRBD2 matches at 7 bases. There are 12 residues in the CDR3. CDR1 DFQATT and CDR2 SNEGSKA come from the germline V gene (reference sequence). V shed 6 bases and J 10 bases; nucleotides not matched to a gene: 9. Here the CDR3 DNA reads TGCAGTGCCGGCCTCGTGGGAGGGGAGCAGTTCTTC. This sequence encodes CSAGLVGGEQFF.

This clonotype came up a few times. The chain is built from TRBV5-1 and TRBJ2-1; 9 nucleotides align to TRBD2. The CDR3 runs 16 residues. Trimming took 4 bases from V and 1 from J; bases not matched to a gene: 6. CDR1 and CDR2 (germline): SGHRS, YFSETQ. CDR3 nucleotide sequence: TGCGCCAGCAGCACCGGGACTAGCCTATCCTACAATGAGCAGTTCTTC. Translating it yields CASSTGTSLSYNEQFF.

V usage is TRBV7-2 and J usage is TRBJ2-1; 9 nucleotides align to TRBD1. The CDR3 consists of 15 residues. V was clipped by 5 bases and J by 9 bases; unmatched bases: 11. CDR1 and CDR2 (germline): SGHTA, FQGNSA. This CDR3 reads CASSPGTGWNAEQFF. The CDR3 nucleotides read TGTGCCAGCAGCCCTGGGACAGGGTGGAACGCTGAGCAGTTCTTC.

The table lists this clonotype with many counts. The chain recombines TRBV12-3 or TRBV12-4 with TRBJ2-1; tentatively, D is TRBD1 (6 bases). The CDR3 consists of 14 residues. Trimming left V 5 bases short and J 9 bases short, with 17 bases between. The CDR3 protein is CASSLQGKGGEQFF. In nucleotides, the CDR3 is TGTGCCAGCAGTCTTCAGGGGAAAGGGGGTGAGCAGTTCTTC.